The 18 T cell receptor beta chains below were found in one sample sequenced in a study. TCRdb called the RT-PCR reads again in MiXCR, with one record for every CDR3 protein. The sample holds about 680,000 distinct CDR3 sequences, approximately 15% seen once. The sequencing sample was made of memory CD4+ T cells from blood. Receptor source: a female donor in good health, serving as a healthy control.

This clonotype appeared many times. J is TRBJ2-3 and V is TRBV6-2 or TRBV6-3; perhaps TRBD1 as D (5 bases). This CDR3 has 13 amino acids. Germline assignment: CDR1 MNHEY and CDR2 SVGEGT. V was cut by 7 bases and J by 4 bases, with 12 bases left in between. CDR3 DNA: TGTGCCAGCAACTTCATCAGGGCAGATACGCAGTATTTT. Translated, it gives CASNFIRADTQYF.

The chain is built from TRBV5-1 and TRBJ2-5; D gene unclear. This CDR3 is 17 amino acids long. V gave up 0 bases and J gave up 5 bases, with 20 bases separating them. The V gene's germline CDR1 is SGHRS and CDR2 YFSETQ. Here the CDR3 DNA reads TGCGCCAGCAGCTTGGGACGGCAAAGTGACCTTCCGGAGACCCAGTACTTC. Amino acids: CASSLGRQSDLPETQYF.

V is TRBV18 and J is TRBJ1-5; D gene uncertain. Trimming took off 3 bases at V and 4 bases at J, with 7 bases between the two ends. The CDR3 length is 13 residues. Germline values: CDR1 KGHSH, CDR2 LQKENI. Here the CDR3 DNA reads TGTGCCAGCTCACCTAACCAGAATCAGCCCCAGCATTTT. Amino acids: CASSPNQNQPQHF.

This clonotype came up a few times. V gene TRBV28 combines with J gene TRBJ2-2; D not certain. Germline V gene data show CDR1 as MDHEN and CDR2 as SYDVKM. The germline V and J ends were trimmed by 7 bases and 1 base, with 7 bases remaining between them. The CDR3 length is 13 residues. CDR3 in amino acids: CASKGRNTGELFF. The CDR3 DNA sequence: TGTGCCAGCAAGGGTCGGAACACCGGGGAGCTGTTTTTT. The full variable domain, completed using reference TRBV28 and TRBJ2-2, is DVKVTQSSRYLVKRTGEKVFLECVQDMDHENMFWYRQDPGLGLRLIYFSYDVKMKEKGDIPEGYSVSREKKERFSLILESASTNQTSMYLCASKGRNTGELFFGEGSRLTVL.

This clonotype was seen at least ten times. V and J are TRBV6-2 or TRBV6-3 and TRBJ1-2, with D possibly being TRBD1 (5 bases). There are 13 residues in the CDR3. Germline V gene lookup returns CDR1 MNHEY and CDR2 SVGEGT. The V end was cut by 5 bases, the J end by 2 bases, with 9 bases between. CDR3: CASSDGGNYGYTF. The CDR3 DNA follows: TGTGCCAGCAGTGACGGGGGGAACTATGGCTACACCTTC.

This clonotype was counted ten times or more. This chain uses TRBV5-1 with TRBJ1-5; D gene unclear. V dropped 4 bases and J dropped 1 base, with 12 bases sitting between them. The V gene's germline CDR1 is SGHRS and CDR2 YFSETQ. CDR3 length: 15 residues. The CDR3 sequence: CASSEGSDSNQPQHF. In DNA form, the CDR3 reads TGCGCCAGCAGCGAAGGAAGTGACAGCAATCAGCCCCAGCATTTT.

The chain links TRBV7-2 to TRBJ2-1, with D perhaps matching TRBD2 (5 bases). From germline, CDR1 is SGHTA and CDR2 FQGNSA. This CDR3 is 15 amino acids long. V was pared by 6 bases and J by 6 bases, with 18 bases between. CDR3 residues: CASSSSAGAGNEQFF. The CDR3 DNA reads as TGTGCCAGCAGTTCCTCAGCCGGCGCGGGCAATGAGCAGTTCTTC. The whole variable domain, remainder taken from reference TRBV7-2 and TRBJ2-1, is GAGVSQSPSNKVTEKGKDVELRCDPISGHTALYWYRQSLGQGLEFLIYFQGNSAPDKSGLPSDRFSAERTGGSVSTLTIQRTQQEDSAVYLCASSSSAGAGNEQFFGPGTRLTVL.

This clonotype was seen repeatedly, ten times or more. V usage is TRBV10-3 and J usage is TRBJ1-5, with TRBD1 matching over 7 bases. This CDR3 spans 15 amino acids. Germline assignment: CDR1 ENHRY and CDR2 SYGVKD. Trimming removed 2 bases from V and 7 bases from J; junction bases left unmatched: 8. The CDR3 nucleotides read TGTGCCATCAGTGAGGGACAGGTACTGGGGCAGCCCCAGCATTTT. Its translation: CAISEGQVLGQPQHF.

The CDR3 DNA sequence: TGCAGTGCCACCACAGCTATGAACACTGAAGCTTTCTTT. Amino acid sequence: CSATTAMNTEAFF. The V and J genes are TRBV20-1 and TRBJ1-1; D ambiguous. From germline, CDR1 is DFQATT and CDR2 SNEGSKA (reference sequence). V was clipped by 6 bases and J by 0 bases, with 11 bases between them. The CDR3 has 13 amino acids.

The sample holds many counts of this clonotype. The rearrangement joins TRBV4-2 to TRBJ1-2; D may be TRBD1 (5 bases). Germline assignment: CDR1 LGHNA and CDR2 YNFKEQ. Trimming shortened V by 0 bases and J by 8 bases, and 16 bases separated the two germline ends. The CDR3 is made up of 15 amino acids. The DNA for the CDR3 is TGTGCCAGCAGCCAAGATTGGGGCACTATGGGCGGCTACACCTTC. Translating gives CASSQDWGTMGGYTF.

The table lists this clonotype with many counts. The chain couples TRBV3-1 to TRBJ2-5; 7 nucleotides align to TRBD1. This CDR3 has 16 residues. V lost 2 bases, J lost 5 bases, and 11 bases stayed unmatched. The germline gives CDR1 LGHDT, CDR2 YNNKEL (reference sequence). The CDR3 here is CASSQFRDRVWETQYF. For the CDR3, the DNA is TGTGCCAGCAGCCAATTCAGAGACAGGGTTTGGGAGACCCAGTACTTC.

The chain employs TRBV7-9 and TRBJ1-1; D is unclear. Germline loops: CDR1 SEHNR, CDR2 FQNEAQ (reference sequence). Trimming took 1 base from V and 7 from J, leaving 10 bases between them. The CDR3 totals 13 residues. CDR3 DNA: TGTGCCAGCAGCTTAGAGAGGCAGGATGAAGCTTTCTTT. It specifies CASSLERQDEAFF.

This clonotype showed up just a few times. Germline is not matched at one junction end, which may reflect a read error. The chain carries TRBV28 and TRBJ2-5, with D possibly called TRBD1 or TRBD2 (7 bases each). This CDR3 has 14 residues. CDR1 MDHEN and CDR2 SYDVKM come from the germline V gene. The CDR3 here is CASSSDREGESQYF. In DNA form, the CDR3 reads TGTGCCAGCAGTTCAGACAGGGAGGGAGAGAGCCAGTACTTC.

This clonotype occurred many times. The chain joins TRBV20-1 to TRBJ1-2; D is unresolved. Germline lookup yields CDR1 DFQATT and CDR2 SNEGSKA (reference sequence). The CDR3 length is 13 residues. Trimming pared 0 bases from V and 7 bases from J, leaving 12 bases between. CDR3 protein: CSARDSGRFGYTF. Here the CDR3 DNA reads TGCAGTGCTAGAGATTCAGGTCGCTTTGGCTACACCTTC.

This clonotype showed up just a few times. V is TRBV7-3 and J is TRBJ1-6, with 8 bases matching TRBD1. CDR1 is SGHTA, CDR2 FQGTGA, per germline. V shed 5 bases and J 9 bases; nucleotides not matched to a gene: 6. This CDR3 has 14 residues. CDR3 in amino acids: CASSPGQGTSPLHF. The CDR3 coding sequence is TGTGCCAGCAGCCCAGGACAGGGAACTTCACCCCTCCACTTT.

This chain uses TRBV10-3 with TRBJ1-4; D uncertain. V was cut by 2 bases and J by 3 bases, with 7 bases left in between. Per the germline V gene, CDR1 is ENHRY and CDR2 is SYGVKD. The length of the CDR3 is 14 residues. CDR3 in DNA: TGTGCCATCAGTGAGCCCCCCCCTAATGAAAAACTGTTTTTT. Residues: CAISEPPPNEKLFF.

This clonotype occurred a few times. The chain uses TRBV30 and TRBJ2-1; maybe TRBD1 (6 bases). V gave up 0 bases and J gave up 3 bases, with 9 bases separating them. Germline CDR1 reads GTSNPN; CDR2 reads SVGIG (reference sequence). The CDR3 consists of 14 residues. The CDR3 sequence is CAWSVTGLYNEQFF. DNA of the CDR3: TGTGCCTGGAGTGTAACAGGGCTCTACAATGAGCAGTTCTTC. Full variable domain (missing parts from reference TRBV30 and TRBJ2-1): SQTIHQWPATLVQPVGSPLSLECTVEGTSNPNLYWYRQAAGRGLQLLFYSVGIGQISSEVPQNLSASRPQDRQFILSSKKLLLSDSGFYLCAWSVTGLYNEQFFGPGTRLTVL.

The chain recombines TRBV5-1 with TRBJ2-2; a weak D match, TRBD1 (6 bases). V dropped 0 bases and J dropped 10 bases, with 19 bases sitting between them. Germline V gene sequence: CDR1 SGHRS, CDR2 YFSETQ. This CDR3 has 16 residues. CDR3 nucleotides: TGCGCCAGCAGCTTGGCCAGGGGCTCCGGCCGTGAGGAGCTGTTTTTT. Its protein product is CASSLARGSGREELFF.